A single T cell receptor (beta chain) is shown here with its context. Its target is not known. The entry originates in a study of CD8 T cells in Susac syndrome. Study-wide points: The relatively small number of individuals in the TCR sequencing and HLA analysis was acknowledged by the study.

RNA, at roughly 0.45 to 1 ug, was reverse transcribed with random hexamers. TCRdb analysed the immunoSEQ multiplex PCR reads with MiXCR anew, one entry per CDR3 protein. The repertoire holds some 210,000 distinct CDR3 sequences, with about 94% as singletons. The CDR3 covers 15 residues. CDR1 is DFQATT, CDR2 SNEGSKA, per germline (reference sequence). Trimming cost V 3 bases and J 8 bases; bases outside gene matches: 15. The chain employs TRBV20-1 and TRBJ1-1, with 7 positions matching TRBD1. This sequence was found in a human donor with Susac syndrome. The sequenced material came from CD4+ T cells from PBMCs. CDR3: CSASQTTGKGAEAFF. The CDR3 nucleotides read TGCAGTGCTAGCCAAACGACAGGGAAGGGCGCCGAAGCTTTCTTT.